The rows below give T cell receptor beta chains drawn from one sample of a study of TIL therapy for anti-PD-1-resistant metastatic lung cancer. Data came from immunoSEQ multiplex PCR; TCRdb stores just in-frame clones and leaves some out. Among 9,000 to 15,000 clones, approximately 80% were seen once, and the ten largest hold over 9.5%. This specimen was blood, taken at baseline. These receptor sequences come from a person aged 25 to 80 with non-small cell lung cancer. The CDR3 runs from the conserved cysteine through the conserved F or W. Each record gives: CDR3 DNA, CDR3 protein, J gene, CDR3 length, V gene, D gene, clone size. The D gene is left open where the match is weak. Clone size is not always given. Where it is, it says once, few, many or a class for expanded clones.

TGTGCCAGCAGGGGGGATACAGGGATCTACGAGCAGTACTTC | CASRGDTGIYEQYF | TRBJ2-7 | 14 | TRBV6-5 | - | -
TGTGCCAGCAGCTTGGGGACAGGGGGCTTGAGCTCCTACGAGCAGTACTTC | CASSLGTGGLSSYEQYF | TRBJ2-7 | 17 | TRBV7-2 | TRBD1 | -
TGCGCCAGCAGCGTTCGGGCGGACACCGGGGAGCTGTTTTTT | CASSVRADTGELFF | TRBJ2-2 | 14 | TRBV5-1 | - | -
TGTGCCAGCAGACGACAGGACTTGAACACCGGGGAGCTGTTTTTT | CASRRQDLNTGELFF | TRBJ2-2 | 15 | TRBV6-6 | - | -
TGTGCCAGCAGGTATCGGGGGGGCGCGTACGAGCAGTACTTC | CASRYRGGAYEQYF | TRBJ2-7 | 14 | TRBV2 | TRBD2 | -
TGTGCCAGCAGTATACAGGGCTCCTACGAGCAGTACTTC | CASSIQGSYEQYF | TRBJ2-7 | 13 | TRBV27 | - | -
TGTGCCAGCAGCTTAGATTATGGAGGACTCCCAAAGACCAAAAACATTCAGTACTTC | CASSLDYGGLPKTKNIQYF | TRBJ2-4 | 19 | TRBV11-2 | - | -
TGTGCCAGCAGCCATATGAACACTGAAGCTTTCTTT | CASSHMNTEAFF | TRBJ1-1 | 12 | TRBV7-9 | - | few
TGTGCCATCAGTGAGTCGGAGGCAGGGGCTCGTCTCTATGGCTACACCTTC | CAISESEAGARLYGYTF | TRBJ1-2 | 17 | TRBV10-3 | - | -
TGTGCCATCAGGACAGAACAGACAAACACTGAAGCTTTCTTT | CAIRTEQTNTEAFF | TRBJ1-1 | 14 | TRBV10-3 | - | once
TGTGCCAGCAGTCCGTCCCCAGGGCCAGATACGCAGTATTTT | CASSPSPGPDTQYF | TRBJ2-3 | 14 | TRBV7-6 | - | -
TGTGCCAGCAGGACCCCACAGGACAGGGCCGGGGAGCTGTTTTTT | CASRTPQDRAGELFF | TRBJ2-2 | 15 | TRBV2 | TRBD1 | -
TGCGCCAGCAGCCTCGACCCCGGCCCCTACGAGCAGTACTTC | CASSLDPGPYEQYF | TRBJ2-7 | 14 | TRBV5-1 | - | -
TGTGCCAGCGCCCACGGGACTAGCGGAGCCAATGAGCAGTTCTTC | CASAHGTSGANEQFF | TRBJ2-1 | 15 | TRBV2 | TRBD2 | -
TGCGCCAGCAGCCCCGGACAGGGAGGCGAAAAACTGTTTTTT | CASSPGQGGEKLFF | TRBJ1-4 | 14 | TRBV5-1 | TRBD1 | -
TGTGCCATCAGTGAAGGCGGGACAGGGGATAGCAATCAGCCCCAGCATTTT | CAISEGGTGDSNQPQHF | TRBJ1-5 | 17 | TRBV10-3 | TRBD1 | -
TGTGCCAGCAGTTCCTACAGGGTATCCTACAATGAGCAGTTCTTC | CASSSYRVSYNEQFF | TRBJ2-1 | 15 | TRBV6-6 | - | -
TGCGCCAGCAGCCAAGAGGTTCGTGCGCTCGGAAACACCATATATTTT | CASSQEVRALGNTIYF | TRBJ1-3 | 16 | TRBV4-1 | - | -
TGTGCCAGCAGCGTAGAACTAGCGGGCTACAATGAGCAGTTCTTC | CASSVELAGYNEQFF | TRBJ2-1 | 15 | TRBV9 | TRBD2 | -
TGTGCCAGCAGCTTAGGGGGCGAGCGAGGCACTGAAGCTTTCTTT | CASSLGGERGTEAFF | TRBJ1-1 | 15 | TRBV13 | - | -
TGTGCCAGCAGCGCTCTCCGAGGGACTAGCGGGAAACACAATGAGCAGTTCTTC | CASSALRGTSGKHNEQFF | TRBJ2-1 | 18 | TRBV7-8 | TRBD2 | -
TGTGCCAGCAGCTTTGTAGGAGGCTACGAGCAGTACTTC | CASSFVGGYEQYF | TRBJ2-7 | 13 | TRBV11-2 | - | -
TGTGCCAGCAGACAAACCGGGACAGGGGGCGAGCAGTACTTC | CASRQTGTGGEQYF | TRBJ2-7 | 14 | TRBV2 | TRBD1 | few
TGTGCCTGGAGCGAAGACCCTCGAGCGGGAGGGGTACAAGAGACCCAGTACTTC | CAWSEDPRAGGVQETQYF | TRBJ2-5 | 18 | TRBV30 | TRBD2 | -
TGTGCCAGCAGCTTAGCTGGTCCCTACGAGCAGTACTTC | CASSLAGPYEQYF | TRBJ2-7 | 13 | TRBV11-2 | - | -
TGTGCCAGCAGCTTAGGACTAGCGGACTACAATGAGCAGTTCTTC | CASSLGLADYNEQFF | TRBJ2-1 | 15 | TRBV7-9 | TRBD2 | -
TGTGCCAGCAGTTTAGGAGACAGGGGCCTATCCTACGAGCAGTACTTC | CASSLGDRGLSYEQYF | TRBJ2-7 | 16 | TRBV27 | TRBD1 | -
TGTGCCAGCACCCTGGTGGGAATGGGAGAGACCCAGTACTTC | CASTLVGMGETQYF | TRBJ2-5 | 14 | TRBV6-5 | - | -
TGTGCCAGCAGCTTAGGGGGCGGGAGGGCCCTCGACGAGCAGTACTTC | CASSLGGGRALDEQYF | TRBJ2-7 | 16 | TRBV7-6 | TRBD2 | -
TGTGCCACCAGCAGAGATTTAGTAGAAGGAGAGACCCAGTACTTC | CATSRDLVEGETQYF | TRBJ2-5 | 15 | TRBV15 | - | -
TGTGCCAGCAGTAGGACAGTCTTTAATGAAAAACTGTTTTTT | CASSRTVFNEKLFF | TRBJ1-4 | 14 | TRBV2 | - | once
TGTGCCAGCAGTGAAGGGACCCAAGGGACCCAGTACTTC | CASSEGTQGTQYF | TRBJ2-5 | 13 | TRBV2 | - | -
TGCGCCAGCAGCCATGAACCATGGACAGGCCCCTACGAGCAGTACTTC | CASSHEPWTGPYEQYF | TRBJ2-7 | 16 | TRBV4-1 | TRBD1 | few
TGTGCCAGCAGTTCCCTAGCGGGAGGGCTAGATACGCAGTATTTT | CASSSLAGGLDTQYF | TRBJ2-3 | 15 | TRBV27 | TRBD2 | -
TGCAGCGTAGATACTACTATTAGCGGGAGCTACGAGCAGTACTTC | CSVDTTISGSYEQYF | TRBJ2-7 | 15 | TRBV29-1 | TRBD2 | few
TGTGCCATCAGGTCAGGGAGCCGGCTTAATGAAAAACTGTTTTTT | CAIRSGSRLNEKLFF | TRBJ1-4 | 15 | TRBV10-3 | - | -
TGTGCCAGCAGGACAGGACTAGCGGTCTACAATGAGCAGTTCTTC | CASRTGLAVYNEQFF | TRBJ2-1 | 15 | TRBV13 | TRBD2 | -
TGTGCCAGCAGCTTAAACCCTGGGGATGGCCACACCTTC | CASSLNPGDGHTF | TRBJ1-2 | 13 | TRBV7-2 | - | -
TGTGCCAGCAGTAGGAGACACTGGCTACAAAGTCGGGCCAACGTCCTGACTTTC | CASSRRHWLQSRANVLTF | TRBJ2-6 | 18 | TRBV27 | - | -
TGTGCCAGCAGCCTCGAGGGGTTCGGCTTAGGAGAGACCCAGTACTTC | CASSLEGFGLGETQYF | TRBJ2-5 | 16 | TRBV5-4 | - | once
TGTGCCAGCAGCTTACAGCTGGGGGATTTGAGCGAGCAGTACTTC | CASSLQLGDLSEQYF | TRBJ2-7 | 15 | TRBV7-6 | - | -
TGTGCCAGCCAGAGGACCAGCACAGATACGCAGTATTTT | CASQRTSTDTQYF | TRBJ2-3 | 13 | TRBV27 | - | -
TGTGCCAGCAGTGAAGCGTCGGGCAGGACCTTTAATCAGCCCCAGCATTTT | CASSEASGRTFNQPQHF | TRBJ1-5 | 17 | TRBV6-1 | - | -
TGTGCCAGCAGTTCCGGACAGGGGGCGATGGGGACCCAGTACTTC | CASSSGQGAMGTQYF | TRBJ2-5 | 15 | TRBV5-6 | TRBD1 | -
TGTGCCAGCTCACCACTCGGGACAGGGAACGTCCGTGAGCAGTTCTTC | CASSPLGTGNVREQFF | TRBJ2-1 | 16 | TRBV18 | TRBD1 | once
TGCGCCAGCTTACCTGGGGACGCAAACACCGGGGAGCTGTTTTTT | CASLPGDANTGELFF | TRBJ2-2 | 15 | TRBV5-1 | - | -
TGTGCCAGCTCACCAGACCAGGATAACACTGAAGCTTTCTTT | CASSPDQDNTEAFF | TRBJ1-1 | 14 | TRBV18 | - | -
TGTGCCAGCAGCTATGGACAGGGCACTGAAGCTTTCTTT | CASSYGQGTEAFF | TRBJ1-1 | 13 | TRBV7-9 | TRBD1 | -
TGTGCCAGCAGCTTAGAGGGAGGTTTAAGCGAGCAGTACTTC | CASSLEGGLSEQYF | TRBJ2-7 | 14 | TRBV7-9 | - | -
TGCGCCAGCAGCAAGCGGGAGGGGCCCTACGAGCAGTACTTC | CASSKREGPYEQYF | TRBJ2-7 | 14 | TRBV5-1 | TRBD2 | -
TGTGCCAGCAGCTTAGGAATCAGGACTAGCGCGCCCTACGAGCAGTACTTC | CASSLGIRTSAPYEQYF | TRBJ2-7 | 17 | TRBV5-4 | TRBD2 | few
TGTGCCAGCAGTAGCCCGGGAGCGTCAGATACGCAGTATTTT | CASSSPGASDTQYF | TRBJ2-3 | 14 | TRBV27 | - | -
TGTGCCAGCTCCAGTGGGACAGGGGATACCGGGGAGCTGTTTTTT | CASSSGTGDTGELFF | TRBJ2-2 | 15 | TRBV18 | TRBD1 | once
TGTGCCAGCAACAACAGGGGCTCTAATGGCTACACCTTC | CASNNRGSNGYTF | TRBJ1-2 | 13 | TRBV2 | TRBD1 | few
TGCAGCGGGGGGCGACAGTCGACCCGCTACAATGAGCAGTTCTTC | CSGGRQSTRYNEQFF | TRBJ2-1 | 15 | TRBV29-1 | - | -